These T cell receptor beta chains were read from a single sample in a study of blood T cells in healthy people across ages. TCRdb reanalysed the 5' RACE reads using MiXCR and keeps one entry per CDR3 protein. The profile shows about 1.4 million distinct CDR3 sequences, 59% of them singletons. The sequencing sample was made of blood. Receptors originate from a man aged 18 to 29 in good health. CDR3s include the opening cysteine and the closing phenylalanine or tryptophan. Each record gives: V gene, J gene, clone size, D gene, CDR3 protein, CDR3 DNA. A D gene is named only where the DNA matches it firmly. Only some rows state a clone size, as once, few, many or a class for expanded clones.

TRBV7-8	TRBJ2-3	NA	NA	CASSLDYVGADTQYF	TGTGCCAGCAGCTTAGACTATGTAGGGGCAGATACGCAGTATTTT
TRBV28	TRBJ1-6	few	TRBD1	CASRGGTGAYSPLHF	TGTGCCAGCAGGGGAGGGACAGGCGCCTATTCACCCCTCCACTTT
TRBV11-2	TRBJ2-5	NA	TRBD2	CASSPGGRVETQYF	TGTGCCAGCAGCCCGGGCGGGAGGGTTGAGACCCAGTACTTC
TRBV3-1	TRBJ2-1	few	TRBD1	CASSLSGRGLYNEQFF	TGTGCCAGCAGCCTAAGCGGCAGGGGGCTATACAATGAGCAGTTCTTC
TRBV7-9	TRBJ2-4	NA	TRBD1	CASSTRQGRNIQYF	TGTGCCAGCAGCACCAGACAGGGGAGAAACATTCAGTACTTC
TRBV6-6	TRBJ2-6	few	NA	CASTSPGNSGANVLTF	TGTGCCAGCACCTCCCCAGGTAACTCTGGGGCCAACGTCCTGACTTTC
TRBV20-1	TRBJ2-5	NA	TRBD1	CSARVGTGVVETQYF	TGCAGTGCTAGAGTCGGGACAGGGGTTGTTGAGACCCAGTACTTC
TRBV15	TRBJ1-5	few	NA	CATSRDRGLNQPQHF	TGTGCCACCAGCAGAGACCGGGGCCTCAATCAGCCCCAGCATTTT
TRBV4-3	TRBJ1-2	NA	NA	CASSQDTLGVYGYTF	TGCGCCAGCAGCCAAGACACGTTAGGCGTCTATGGCTACACCTTC
TRBV5-6	TRBJ2-7	NA	TRBD1	CASSQTWDRRTYEQYF	TGTGCCAGCAGCCAAACCTGGGACAGGAGGACCTACGAGCAGTACTTC